The 10 T cell receptor beta chains below all came from one sample that was sequenced in a study of human T cells and chemical hapten exposure. MiXCR was run by TCRdb on the RACE reads, yielding one entry per CDR3 protein. The sample holds about 120,000 distinct CDR3 sequences, 11% seen once. This sample's time point: patch test 3, about 24 weeks after DPC sensitization. Noted treatment: therapeutic diphenylcyclopropenone sensitization with weekly scalp DPC. The sequenced sample was whole blood, obtained in connection with sensitization to the hapten diphenylcyclopropenone (DPC). Every receptor here comes from a woman aged 45-60 years with alopecia areata. Some clones in this sample may be carry-over from other donors' samples.

The table lists this clonotype with a few counts. J is TRBJ2-3 and V is TRBV12-3 or TRBV12-4, with no clear D. Deletions cut 4 bases from V and 4 bases from J, with 6 bases between. The CDR3 consists of 12 residues. The CDR3 DNA follows: TGTGCCAGCAGTTCCACCCCAGATACGCAGTATTTT. Its translation: CASSSTPDTQYF.

The chain links TRBV6-5 to TRBJ1-2; 8 bases align to TRBD1. The CDR3 is 15 residues long. CDR1 is MNHEY, CDR2 SVGAGI, per germline. The V and J ends lost 6 bases and 5 bases, in that order; junction bases with no gene match: 11. CDR3 DNA: TGTGCCAGCAGGAGGACCCAGGGGGCCAATTATGGCTACACCTTC. It translates to CASRRTQGANYGYTF.

This clonotype was observed a few times. V usage is TRBV9 and J usage is TRBJ2-1, with TRBD1 identical over 9 bases. The J segment lost 10 bases and the V segment lost 4 bases, leaving 12 bases of the junction unmatched. The CDR3 has 15 residues. Germline loops: CDR1 SGDLS, CDR2 YYNGEE. In DNA, the CDR3 is TGTGCCAGCAGCTCCCCCCCGGGACAGGGAAGGGAGCAGTTCTTC. The encoded protein is CASSSPPGQGREQFF.

The rearrangement links TRBV3-1 to TRBJ1-1, with 7 nucleotides matching TRBD1. The CDR3 extends over 13 amino acids. Losses at the gene ends were 4 bases for V and 3 bases for J; bases not matched to a gene: 2. Germline values: CDR1 LGHDT, CDR2 YNNKEL (reference sequence). CDR3 DNA sequence: TGTGCCAGCAGCCCTGGGACAGACACTGAAGCTTTCTTT. Translation: CASSPGTDTEAFF. The entire variable domain, with the rest obtained from reference TRBV3-1 and TRBJ1-1, is as follows: DTAVSQTPKYLVTQMGNDKSIKCEQNLGHDTMYWYKQDSKKFLKIMFSYNNKELIINETVPNRFSPKSPDKAHLNLHINSLELGDSAVYFCASSPGTDTEAFFGQGTRLTVV.

The rearrangement uses TRBV18 and TRBJ2-2, with no clear D. CDR3 length: 14 residues. Germline V gives CDR1 KGHSH, CDR2 LQKENI. The V end lost 6 bases, the J end lost 0 bases, and 8 bases lay between the germline ends. CDR3: CASSLKANTGELFF. In DNA, the CDR3 is TGTGCCAGCTCTTTGAAAGCGAACACCGGGGAGCTGTTTTTT.

V gene TRBV6-5 combines with J gene TRBJ2-5; D possibly corresponds to TRBD2 (6 bases). The CDR3 has 14 amino acids. Trimming cost V 8 bases and J 13 bases, with 26 bases left between them. Germline-derived CDR1 and CDR2 are MNHEY and SVGAGI. The CDR3: CASGSTAGTGPVYF. Written as DNA, the CDR3 is TGTGCCAGCGGCTCGACGGCGGGGACCGGACCCGTGTACTTC.

The chain couples TRBV12-5 to TRBJ2-1; TRBD1 might be the D (5 bases). This CDR3 spans 14 amino acids. The V gene's germline CDR1 is LGHNT and CDR2 FRNRAP. Trimming took 5 bases from V and 4 from J, leaving 12 bases between them. The CDR3 bases are TGTGCTAGTGGTACCCAGACAGATTACAATGAGCAGTTCTTC. Translation gives CASGTQTDYNEQFF.

The genes are TRBV29-1 and TRBJ2-1, with TRBD2 matching 9 bases. Per the germline V gene, CDR1 is SQVTM and CDR2 is ANQGSEA. With V trimmed by 3 bases and J by 8 bases, 5 bases remained unmatched. This CDR3 has 13 residues. CDR3 coding DNA: TGCAGCGTTGAGGGACTAGCTGTCGATGAGCAGTTCTTC. It encodes CSVEGLAVDEQFF.

The V call is TRBV7-9, the J call TRBJ2-7; the D is unclear. Germline CDR1 reads SEHNR; CDR2 reads FQNEAQ (reference sequence). The CDR3 covers 13 residues. Trimming shortened V by 4 bases and J by 2 bases, and 9 bases separated the two germline ends. CDR3 sequence: CASSSFAPYEQYF. CDR3 in DNA: TGTGCCAGCAGCTCGTTCGCTCCCTACGAGCAGTACTTC.

The chain employs TRBV12-3 or TRBV12-4 and TRBJ1-1; possibly TRBD1 for D (6 bases). The CDR3 contains 12 residues. Trimming took 8 bases from V and 4 from J, leaving 11 bases between them. The CDR3 is CASQGSGTEAFF. For the CDR3, the DNA is TGTGCCAGCCAGGGGAGCGGCACTGAAGCTTTCTTT.